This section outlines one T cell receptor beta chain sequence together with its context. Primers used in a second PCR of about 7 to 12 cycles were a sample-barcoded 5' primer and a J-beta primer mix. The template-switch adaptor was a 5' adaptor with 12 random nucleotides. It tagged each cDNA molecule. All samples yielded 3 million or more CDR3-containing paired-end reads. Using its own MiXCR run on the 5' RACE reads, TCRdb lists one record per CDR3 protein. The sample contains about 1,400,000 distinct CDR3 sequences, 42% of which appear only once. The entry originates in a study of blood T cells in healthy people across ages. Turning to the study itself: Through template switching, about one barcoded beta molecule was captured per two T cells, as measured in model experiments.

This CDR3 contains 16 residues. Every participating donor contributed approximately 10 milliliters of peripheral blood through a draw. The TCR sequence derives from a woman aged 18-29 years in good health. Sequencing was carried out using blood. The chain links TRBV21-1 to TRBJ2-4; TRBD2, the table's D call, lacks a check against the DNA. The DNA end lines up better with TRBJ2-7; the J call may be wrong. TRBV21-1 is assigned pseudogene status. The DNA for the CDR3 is TGTGCCAGCAGCAAAAGGTGCCCTAGCGGGAACTACGAGCAGTACTTC. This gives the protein CASSKRCPSGNYEQYF.